The clone carrying this T cell receptor (beta chain) came up a few times. TCRdb redid the calling of the 5' RACE reads with MiXCR, one entry per CDR3 protein. The sample includes under 250,000 distinct CDR3 sequences, roughly 10% of them seen just once. The sample is drawn from a study of CD8 T cells in ankylosing spondylitis. The ends were cut back, 4 bases at V and 7 bases at J, with 14 bases in the middle. The CDR3 sequence is 13 residues long. The germline V gene has CDR1 MDHEN and CDR2 SYDVKM. This chain uses TRBV28 with TRBJ2-7; D possibly corresponds to TRBD1 (6 bases). This TCR came from a male donor with ankylosing spondylitis or in good health (not recorded which). Sequenced material: blood, either unsorted or a sorted T cell fraction (not recorded which). CDR3 sequence (DNA): TGTGCCAGCAGTTCGTACAGGGAAGAGGAGCAGTACTTC. Protein product: CASSSYREEEQYF. Full variable domain (missing parts from reference TRBV28 and TRBJ2-7): DVKVTQSSRYLVKRTGEKVFLECVQDMDHENMFWYRQDPGLGLRLIYFSYDVKMKEKGDIPEGYSVSREKKERFSLILESASTNQTSMYLCASSSYREEEQYFGPGTRLTVT.